The rows below give T cell receptor beta chains drawn from one sample of a study of blood T cell repertoires in COVID-19. Assay used: immunoSEQ multiplex PCR; TCRdb lists only in-frame clones, some missing. The table has 210,000 or so clones, approximately 84% seen once. The specimen sequenced was peripheral blood. The receptor source for this set is a middle-aged man with active or convalescent COVID-19. The CDR3 runs from the conserved cysteine through the conserved F or W. Fields, in order: V gene, D gene, clone size, J gene, CDR3 protein, CDR3 DNA. D genes are given only for firm matches. Size is stated for part of the rows, as once, few or many counts, or as a class when the clone is expanded.

TRBV28	.	.	TRBJ1-6	CASSLGIRAGVMNSPLHF	TGTGCCAGCAGTTTAGGTATCCGGGCGGGAGTAATGAATTCACCCCTCCACTTT
TRBV9	.	.	TRBJ2-7	CASSPGGLYYEQYF	TGTGCCAGCAGCCCTGGGGGACTTTACTACGAGCAGTACTTC
TRBV19	TRBD1	.	TRBJ1-1	CASNEDRGYGTEAFF	TGTGCCAGTAATGAGGACAGGGGATATGGCACTGAAGCTTTCTTT
TRBV2	TRBD1	few	TRBJ2-7	CASRDSYEQYF	TGTGCCAGCCGGGACAGTTACGAGCAGTACTTC
TRBV30	.	.	TRBJ1-2	CAWSPGNYGYTF	TGTGCCTGGAGTCCAGGGAACTATGGCTACACCTTC
TRBV21-1	.	once	TRBJ1-6	CASRYPGGWAYNSPLHF	TGTGCCAGCAGATACCCAGGGGGCTGGGCCTATAATTCACCCCTCCACTTT
TRBV7-2	.	once	TRBJ1-2	CASSTGGSMTGGGYTF	TGTGCCAGCAGCACCGGAGGAAGCATGACGGGGGGTGGCTACACCTTC
TRBV2	.	.	TRBJ1-2	CASSDPTGYGYTF	TGTGCCAGCAGTGACCCGACAGGCTATGGCTACACCTTC
TRBV4-1	TRBD1	.	TRBJ2-7	CASSQPGTAYEQYF	TGCGCCAGCAGCCAACCTGGGACAGCTTACGAGCAGTACTTC
TRBV7-9	TRBD2	.	TRBJ2-3	CASSPARGLAGKDTQYF	TGTGCCAGCAGCCCCGCAAGGGGACTAGCGGGAAAGGATACGCAGTATTTT
TRBV27	.	.	TRBJ1-2	CASSLVGVGGGYGYTF	TGTGCCAGCAGTTTAGTAGGTGTGGGAGGGGGATATGGCTACACCTTC
TRBV6-5	.	.	TRBJ1-4	CASTGYEKLFF	TGTGCCAGCACCGGGTACGAAAAACTGTTTTTT
TRBV7-6	.	.	TRBJ2-5	CASSRRERRFQETQYF	TGTGCCAGCAGCAGGAGAGAGAGACGGTTCCAAGAGACCCAGTACTTC
TRBV27	.	.	TRBJ1-5	CASSLRQGTQPQHF	TGTGCCAGCAGTTTAAGGCAGGGGACCCAGCCCCAGCATTTT
TRBV27	.	.	TRBJ1-5	CASSPRQDHQPQHF	TGTGCCAGCAGTCCCCGACAGGACCATCAGCCCCAGCATTTT
TRBV15	.	.	TRBJ1-1	CATMRGSSLNTEAFF	TGTGCCACCATGAGAGGGAGTTCTCTGAACACTGAAGCTTTCTTT
TRBV20-1	.	.	TRBJ1-5	CSASNQNNQPQHF	TGCAGTGCTAGTAACCAGAACAATCAGCCCCAGCATTTT
TRBV6-5	.	once	TRBJ2-7	CASSWGQGYEQYF	TGTGCCAGCAGTTGGGGGCAGGGCTACGAGCAGTACTTC
TRBV6-4	TRBD2	.	TRBJ2-7	CASSPIAGATYEQYF	TGTGCCAGCAGTCCTATAGCGGGCGCTACCTACGAGCAGTACTTC
TRBV29-1	.	.	TRBJ1-4	CSVWGRQKLFF	TGCAGCGTTTGGGGGAGGCAAAAACTGTTTTTT
TRBV11-3	TRBD2	.	TRBJ2-7	CASSWPGLDYEQYF	TGTGCCAGCAGCTGGCCGGGACTAGATTACGAGCAGTACTTC
TRBV7-9	TRBD1	.	TRBJ2-3	CASSRTTGGYGTDTQYF	TGTGCCAGCAGCCGAACGACAGGGGGCTATGGCACAGATACGCAGTATTTT
TRBV3-1/TRBV3-2	TRBD1	.	TRBJ1-5	CASSQATGPNQPQHF	TGTGCCAGCAGCCAAGCGACAGGGCCCAATCAGCCCCAGCATTTT
TRBV5-6	TRBD2	once	TRBJ2-4	CASKTLAVGVNIQYF	TGTGCCAGCAAGACCCTAGCGGTTGGAGTAAACATTCAGTACTTC
TRBV6-6	TRBD2	few	TRBJ2-2	CASSYYGGRAGELFF	TGTGCCAGCAGTTACTATGGGGGGAGGGCCGGGGAGCTGTTTTTT
TRBV19	.	.	TRBJ2-1	CASSSQGAISYNEQFF	TGTGCCAGTAGTTCTCAAGGGGCGATCTCCTACAATGAGCAGTTCTTC
TRBV19	TRBD1	.	TRBJ1-5	CASSRDRDSNQPQHF	TGTGCCAGTAGTCGGGACAGGGATAGCAATCAGCCCCAGCATTTT
TRBV28	.	.	TRBJ1-5	CASRPTTGWQPQHF	TGTGCCAGCAGGCCCACAACAGGATGGCAGCCCCAGCATTTT
TRBV7-9	.	.	TRBJ2-2	CASSFDKPGELFF	TGTGCCAGCAGCTTCGACAAACCCGGGGAGCTGTTTTTT
TRBV19	.	.	TRBJ2-7	CASRGAWEQYF	TGTGCCAGTAGGGGAGCGTGGGAGCAGTACTTC
TRBV6-5	.	.	TRBJ2-7	CASSFPTALPYEQYF	TGTGCCAGCAGTTTCCCGACAGCCCTCCCCTACGAGCAGTACTTC
TRBV2	.	.	TRBJ1-1	CASRTDSLNTEAFF	TGTGCCAGCAGGACGGACAGCTTGAACACTGAAGCTTTCTTT
TRBV5-1	.	.	TRBJ1-4	CASSPPNGQPNEKLFF	TGCGCCAGCAGCCCCCCTAATGGACAGCCTAATGAAAAACTGTTTTTT
TRBV6-5	.	.	TRBJ1-4	CASSRQLLNEKLFF	TGTGCCAGCAGTCGACAGCTACTAAATGAAAAACTGTTTTTT
TRBV29-1	TRBD1	.	TRBJ1-3	CSVVAGQGRQDGNTIYF	TGCAGCGTTGTCGCCGGACAGGGTAGGCAGGATGGAAACACCATATATTTT
TRBV7-9	.	.	TRBJ1-4	CASAQGSTNEKLFF	TGTGCCAGCGCCCAGGGTTCGACTAATGAAAAACTGTTTTTT
TRBV29-1	TRBD1	.	TRBJ1-2	CSGGTGGLLYGYTF	TGCAGCGGGGGGACAGGGGGCCTCCTCTATGGCTACACCTTC
TRBV18	TRBD1	.	TRBJ1-1	CASSPTTGMKNTEAFF	TGTGCCAGCTCACCGACGACAGGGATGAAGAACACTGAAGCTTTCTTT
TRBV18	.	.	TRBJ2-2	CASSPQPGGNTGELFF	TGTGCCAGCTCACCACAGCCGGGGGGCAACACCGGGGAGCTGTTTTTT
TRBV28	.	.	TRBJ2-7	CASGRGTQYF	TGTGCCAGCGGCAGGGGCACCCAGTACTTC
TRBV5-4	.	once	TRBJ1-5	CASSQRDSNQPQHF	TGTGCCAGCAGCCAGAGGGATAGCAATCAGCCCCAGCATTTT
TRBV6-5	.	.	TRBJ1-4	CASRSPGATNEKLFF	TGTGCCAGCAGATCCCCGGGTGCAACTAATGAAAAACTGTTTTTT
TRBV7-3	.	.	TRBJ1-1	CASSSDSNTEAFF	TGTGCCAGCAGCTCAGACAGCAACACTGAAGCTTTCTTT
TRBV3-1/TRBV3-2	TRBD1	.	TRBJ1-5	CASSTQGAARPQHF	TGTGCCAGCAGCACCCAGGGGGCGGCTCGGCCCCAGCATTTT
TRBV9	.	.	TRBJ1-2	CASSVVGEGGGYTF	TGTGCCAGCAGCGTAGTAGGGGAAGGTGGTGGCTACACCTTC
TRBV28	.	few	TRBJ1-2	CASSPNGALGYTF	TGTGCCAGCAGTCCCAATGGGGCGCTTGGCTACACCTTC
TRBV5-5	.	once	TRBJ2-2	CASSPTQGNTGELFF	TGTGCCAGCAGCCCCACACAGGGGAACACCGGGGAGCTGTTTTTT
TRBV7-2	.	.	TRBJ1-4	CASSLARFEKLFF	TGTGCCAGCAGCTTAGCCCGGTTCGAAAAACTGTTTTTT
TRBV7-2	TRBD2	.	TRBJ2-1	CASSLLGGSENEQFF	TGTGCCAGCAGCTTATTGGGCGGGAGTGAAAATGAGCAGTTCTTC
TRBV19	TRBD1	.	TRBJ1-2	CASSTDRGVNYGYTF	TGTGCCAGTAGTACCGACAGGGGTGTAAACTATGGCTACACCTTC
TRBV19	TRBD1	.	TRBJ2-1	CASSIDLWTGAEIGTINEQFF	TGTGCCAGTAGTATAGATCTTTGGACAGGGGCCGAGATCGGGACCATCAATGAGCAGTTCTTC
TRBV7-9	.	.	TRBJ1-1	CASSLERILHGTEAFF	TGTGCCAGCAGCTTAGAACGGATCCTCCACGGGACTGAAGCTTTCTTT
TRBV19	TRBD1	.	TRBJ1-6	CASRTGQGVYNSPLHF	TGTGCCAGTAGAACGGGACAGGGGGTCTATAATTCACCCCTCCACTTT
TRBV7-9	TRBD1	once	TRBJ2-5	CASSLGLLGTGYQETQYF	TGTGCCAGCAGCTTAGGGCTACTCGGGACAGGGTACCAAGAGACCCAGTACTTC
TRBV6-1	.	few	TRBJ1-5	CASSELGRASNQPQHF	TGTGCCAGCAGTGAATTAGGCAGGGCTAGCAATCAGCCCCAGCATTTT